One and the same sample provided the 27 T cell receptor beta chains below, sequenced in a study of shared clonotypes between healthy human individuals. Here immunoSEQ multiplex PCR was the method, and the copy in TCRdb shows in-frame clones only, minus some. This table has 190,000 or so clones, roughly 70% appearing once. Sequencing was done on a sample of memory CD4+ T cells sorted from blood. Subset denoted: CD45RA-negative fraction. The source of these receptors is a man under 40 in good health.

The V and J genes are TRBV7-9 and TRBJ2-1; 7 nucleotides agree with TRBD1. Germline V CDR1 and CDR2: SEHNR, FQNEAQ (reference sequence). The CDR3 consists of 15 residues. V was pared by 3 bases and J by 5 bases, with 7 bases of the junction left unmatched. The CDR3: CASSLPGQLDNEQFF. CDR3 nucleotides: TGTGCCAGCAGCTTGCCGGGACAGCTAGACAATGAGCAGTTCTTC.

The V call is TRBV19, the J call TRBJ2-3; 9 bases fit TRBD2. V shed 0 bases and J 1 base; nucleotides not matched to a gene: 2. Germline V gene lookup returns CDR1 LNHDA and CDR2 SQIVND (reference sequence). The CDR3 extends over 16 amino acids. CDR3 in DNA: TGTGCCAGTAGTATAGAAGCGGGAGGCCGCACAGATACGCAGTATTTT. Translated, it gives CASSIEAGGRTDTQYF.

The genes are TRBV27 and TRBJ2-7, with D unclear. The CDR3 runs to 13 residues. Per the germline V gene, CDR1 is MNHEY and CDR2 is SMNVEV (reference sequence). Trimming took 6 bases from V and 0 from J, leaving 9 bases between them. CDR3 sequence (DNA): TGTGCCAGCAGCGTGCCTTCCTCCTACGAGCAGTACTTC. This codes for CASSVPSSYEQYF.

The V and J genes are TRBV28 and TRBJ2-2; D is ambiguous. Trimming shortened V by 6 bases and J by 7 bases, and 6 bases separated the two germline ends. Germline V gene sequence: CDR1 MDHEN, CDR2 SYDVKM. The CDR3 spans 11 residues. CDR3 region: CASRANGELFF. CDR3 bases: TGTGCCAGCAGGGCAAACGGGGAGCTGTTTTTT. Complete variable domain (other parts from reference TRBV28 and TRBJ2-2): DVKVTQSSRYLVKRTGEKVFLECVQDMDHENMFWYRQDPGLGLRLIYFSYDVKMKEKGDIPEGYSVSREKKERFSLILESASTNQTSMYLCASRANGELFFGEGSRLTVL.

J is TRBJ2-7 and V is TRBV5-4; D tentatively reads TRBD1 or TRBD2 (5 bases each). The germline CDR1 and CDR2 sequences are SGHNT and YYREEE (reference sequence). The CDR3 sequence is 13 residues long. Trimming removed 4 bases at V and 0 bases at J, with 8 bases between. The CDR3: CASSRDASYEQYF. The CDR3 coding sequence is TGTGCCAGCAGCAGGGACGCCTCCTACGAGCAGTACTTC.

This clone has just a few counts. This chain connects TRBV21-1 to TRBJ2-1; the table's D call, TRBD1, was not checked against the DNA. TRBV21-1 is flagged as a pseudogene. The CDR3 contains 17 residues. The DNA for the CDR3 is TGTGCCAGCAGCAAAGCTTGGGGGCCGGGCCAGCACAATGAGCAGTTCTTC. Amino acid sequence: CASSKAWGPGQHNEQFF.

CDR3 sequence: CASSLDSSNQPQHF. CDR3 nucleotide sequence: TGTGCCAGCAGCTTAGACAGTAGCAATCAGCCCCAGCATTTT. The J gene is TRBJ1-5, the V gene TRBV7-2; no reliable D call. Germline loops: CDR1 SGHTA, CDR2 FQGNSA. The CDR3 covers 14 residues. The ends were cut back, 1 base at V and 0 bases at J, with 4 bases in the middle.

As to this clone: In the same sample, other DNA sequences code for this CDR3. The rearrangement joins TRBV5-1 to TRBJ2-2; 13 nucleotides match TRBD2. The CDR3 loop spans 18 amino acids. V trimming: 2 bases; J trimming: 0 bases; junction bases outside the gene matches: 4. The germline CDR1 and CDR2 sequences are SGHRS and YFSETQ. The CDR3 here is CASSFQGLAGANTGELFF. The CDR3 DNA reads TGCGCCAGCAGCTTCCAAGGACTAGCGGGAGCGAACACCGGGGAGCTGTTTTTT.

The DNA of the CDR3 is TGTGCCAGCAGCTTAGATGGGAGGTGGACTGAAGCTTTCTTT. It is translated as CASSLDGRWTEAFF. V is TRBV11-2 and J is TRBJ1-1; D is unresolved. The ends were cut back, 0 bases at V and 5 bases at J, with 10 bases in the middle. CDR3 size: 14 residues. CDR1 and CDR2 from the germline V gene are SGHAT and FQNNGV.

The sample holds one count of this clone. This chain joins TRBV29-1 and TRBJ2-3; D unresolved. CDR3 length: 13 residues. Per germline, CDR1 SQVTM and CDR2 ANQGSEA. V was pared by 4 bases and J by 0 bases, with 8 bases between. This CDR3 is CSVVRASTDTQYF. The DNA of the CDR3 is TGCAGCGTTGTACGTGCTAGCACAGATACGCAGTATTTT.

The chain employs TRBV5-4 and TRBJ2-5; TRBD2 aligns across 10 bases. Germline trimming cut 3 bases from V and 6 bases from J; bases unmatched to any gene: 14. Germline V gene lookup returns CDR1 SGHNT and CDR2 YYREEE (reference sequence). The CDR3 is made up of 17 amino acids. CDR3 protein: CASSSGGSGRMLKTQYF. CDR3 in DNA: TGTGCCAGCAGCTCCGGGGGTAGCGGGAGGATGCTAAAGACCCAGTACTTC.

This clone has just one count. The chain has TRBV9 and TRBJ2-1; D might be TRBD2 (5 bases). The CDR3 is 15 amino acids. The V gene's germline CDR1 is SGDLS and CDR2 YYNGEE. Trimming left V 0 bases short and J 5 bases short, with 12 bases between. The CDR3 DNA reads TGTGCCAGCAGCGTAGGTTCCTCGAGGGACAATGAGCAGTTCTTC. Its protein is CASSVGSSRDNEQFF.

This clone was found many times. The rearrangement links TRBV2 to TRBJ2-1; no clear D gene. V was pared by 8 bases and J by 11 bases, with 10 bases between. CDR3 length equals 10 residues. The germline V gene encodes CDR1 SNHLY and CDR2 FYNNEI. CDR3 sequence reads: CASGGTQQFF. The CDR3 coding sequence is TGTGCCAGCGGCGGAACCCAGCAGTTCTTC.

This clone was seen a handful of times. The chain uses TRBV5-1 and TRBJ2-1; D gene ambiguous. V was clipped by 1 base and J by 0 bases, with 20 bases between them. Germline V gene sequence: CDR1 SGHRS, CDR2 YFSETQ. CDR3 length: 19 residues. CDR3 DNA sequence: TGCGCCAGCAGCTTGTCTATCGGAAGGGTGATCAGCTCCTACAATGAGCAGTTCTTC. Protein: CASSLSIGRVISSYNEQFF.

This clone was observed at least ten times. The chain joins TRBV11-2 to TRBJ2-5, with 8 bases aligning to TRBD1. Trimming cost V 8 bases and J 1 base; bases outside gene matches: 18. The germline CDR1 and CDR2 sequences are SGHAT and FQNNGV. This CDR3 is 18 amino acids long. In DNA form, the CDR3 reads TGTGCCAGCGTGAAAGGACAGGGCAGGAGGACTACCCAAGAGACCCAGTACTTC. Its translation is CASVKGQGRRTTQETQYF.

The chain carries TRBV7-8 and TRBJ2-2, with D unresolved. V dropped 5 bases and J dropped 5 bases, with 12 bases sitting between them. The germline gives CDR1 SGHVS, CDR2 FQNEAQ. The CDR3 length is 14 residues. CDR3 DNA sequence: TGTGCCAGCAGCCAAAGGACCCGGACCGGGGAGCTGTTTTTT. This gives the protein CASSQRTRTGELFF.

This sequence joins TRBV5-1 and TRBJ2-2; D is possibly TRBD2 (5 bases). Germline CDR1 SGHRS, CDR2 YFSETQ. Trimming left V 4 bases short and J 6 bases short, with 10 bases between. The CDR3 has 13 residues. CDR3 DNA: TGCGCCAGCAGCCCGCTCGGGGCCGGGGAGCTGTTTTTT. Protein sequence: CASSPLGAGELFF.

The table lists this clone with a few counts. The rearrangement links TRBV11-2 to TRBJ2-7, with TRBD2 matching over 11 bases. V shed 5 bases and J 2 bases; nucleotides not matched to a gene: 5. The CDR3 sequence is 15 residues long. Per the germline V gene, CDR1 is SGHAT and CDR2 is FQNNGV. CDR3 in DNA: TGTGCCAGCAGCCGAGGGACTAGCGGCACCTACGAGCAGTACTTC. Protein product: CASSRGTSGTYEQYF.

This chain joins TRBV21-1 and TRBJ2-7. TRBV21-1 is designated a pseudogene. This CDR3 is 14 amino acids long. CDR3 sequence reads: CASSKAGGSYEQYF. CDR3 bases: TGTGCCAGCAGCAAAGCGGGGGGCAGCTACGAGCAGTACTTC.

This sequence joins TRBV7-9 and TRBJ2-7, with D perhaps TRBD1 or TRBD2 (5 bases each). This CDR3 region has 15 residues. V was trimmed by 5 bases and J by 3 bases, leaving 17 bases between them. Germline CDR1 is SEHNR and CDR2 is FQNEAQ (reference sequence). In DNA, the CDR3 is TGTGCCAGCAGCCAACCGAGGGGCTCGGTCTACGAGCAGTACTTC. Its translation is CASSQPRGSVYEQYF.

This clone has only one observation. The chain is built from TRBV5-4 and TRBJ2-7; 8 nucleotides agree with TRBD2. J gave up 0 bases and V 3 bases, and 8 bases lay outside the gene matches. The CDR3 loop spans 16 amino acids. Germline values: CDR1 SGHNT, CDR2 YYREEE (reference sequence). The CDR3 DNA follows: TGTGCCAGCAGCTCATCGTCTAGCGGGTACTCCTACGAGCAGTACTTC. Its protein is CASSSSSSGYSYEQYF.

The V and J genes are TRBV7-2 and TRBJ2-3; tentative D call: TRBD2 (6 bases). Germline V gene data show CDR1 as SGHTA and CDR2 as FQGNSA. V was pared by 6 bases and J by 0 bases, with 10 bases between. This CDR3 region has 14 residues. In nucleotides, the CDR3 is TGTGCCAGCAGGACAGCGGGTAGCACAGATACGCAGTATTTT. Amino acids: CASRTAGSTDTQYF.

On this clone itself: In the same sample, other DNA sequences code for this CDR3. The gene calls are TRBV4-3 and TRBJ1-1; TRBD1 might be the D (5 bases). The CDR3 loop spans 14 amino acids. The V end lost 0 bases, the J end lost 4 bases, and 9 bases lay between the germline ends. Germline V gene data show CDR1 as LGHNA and CDR2 as YSLEER. The CDR3 DNA reads as TGCGCCAGCAGCCAAGATGGGGGTATCACTGAAGCTTTCTTT. It translates to CASSQDGGITEAFF.

CDR3 sequence: CASSLGRLRTDTQYF. Written as DNA, the CDR3 is TGTGCCAGCAGCTTAGGGAGACTCCGCACAGATACGCAGTATTTT. This sequence joins TRBV7-2 and TRBJ2-3; D not resolved. CDR3 length: 15 amino acids. V was clipped by 1 base and J by 1 base, with 9 bases between them. Germline V lookup: CDR1 SGHTA, CDR2 FQGNSA.

This CDR3 reads CASSSPTGNNEQFF. In nucleotides, the CDR3 is TGTGCCAGCAGCTCCCCGACAGGAAACAATGAGCAGTTCTTC. The V call is TRBV5-5, the J call TRBJ2-1; weak D call: TRBD1 (6 bases). Germline assignment: CDR1 SGHKS and CDR2 YYEKEE (reference sequence). CDR3 length: 14 amino acids. V was clipped by 3 bases and J by 5 bases, with 12 bases between them.

For this clone: Within the sample, other DNA sequences also encode this same CDR3. The J gene is TRBJ2-3, the V gene TRBV18; D unclear. Germline V lookup: CDR1 KGHSH, CDR2 LQKENI. V shed 3 bases and J shed 2 bases, with 0 bases lying between them. This CDR3 comprises 11 residues. CDR3 sequence (DNA): TGTGCCAGCTCACCCACAGATACGCAGTATTTT. This sequence encodes CASSPTDTQYF.

The J gene is TRBJ2-7, the V gene TRBV14; the D gene could be TRBD1 or TRBD2 (5 bases each). The CDR3 spans 12 residues. Germline CDR1 reads SGHDN; CDR2 reads FVKESK. Trimming shortened V by 7 bases and J by 6 bases, and 13 bases separated the two germline ends. The CDR3 nucleotides are TGTGCCAGCAATCTCGGGACGGGCGAGCAGTACTTC. Translation gives CASNLGTGEQYF.